This T cell receptor (beta chain) was found in a study of T cell responses to AZD1222 COVID-19 vaccine. Clones were read by immunoSEQ multiplex PCR, and TCRdb kept only the in-frame ones, dropping some. The table includes about 180,000 clones, 75% to 90% detected once. The CDR3 is made up of 16 amino acids. CDR1 KGHSH and CDR2 LQKENI come from the germline V gene. Trimming removed 5 bases from V and 3 bases from J, with 20 bases in between. The starting material was peripheral blood, obtained on day 0 of AZD1222 vaccination. The sequence derives from an adult in good health. The chain carries TRBV18 and TRBJ2-7; the D gene could be TRBD1 or TRBD2 (5 bases each). In DNA, the CDR3 is TGTGCCAGCTCATCGACGGGACCGATGGTCGGCTACGAGCAGTACTTC. Protein sequence: CASSSTGPMVGYEQYF.